Presented here are 30 T cell receptor beta chains from one specimen sequenced in a study of Graves' ophthalmopathy and Graves' hyperthyroidism. Amplification targeted the TCR beta CDR3 regions, with RNA transcripts as the source material. Scientists carried out first-round RT-PCR using HTBI primers and then a second-round multiplex PCR. TCRdb re-analysed the multiplex PCR reads in MiXCR, keeping a single row per CDR3 protein. The repertoire includes over 650,000 distinct CDR3 sequences, about two fifths of them detected once, and roughly 3.5% sits in the top ten. Sequencing used peripheral blood. The receptors here all came from an adult man with Graves' ophthalmopathy.

The sample holds a few counts of this clonotype. The gene calls are TRBV5-1 and TRBJ2-7; 10 bases are a match to TRBD1. Germline trimming cut 0 bases from V and 6 bases from J; bases unmatched to any gene: 6. The CDR3 totals 15 residues. CDR1 is SGHRS, CDR2 YFSETQ, per germline. CDR3 sequence (DNA): TGCGCCAGCAGCTTGGAAGGGACAGGGGTTGTCGAGCAGTACTTC. Translation gives CASSLEGTGVVEQYF. The full variable domain, rest sourced from reference TRBV5-1 and TRBJ2-7, is KAGVTQTPRYLIKTRGQQVTLSCSPISGHRSVSWYQQTPGQGLQFLFEYFSETQRNKGNFPGRFSGRQFSNSRSEMNVSTLELGDSALYLCASSLEGTGVVEQYFGPGTRLTVT.

This clonotype was counted once. V is TRBV20-1 and J is TRBJ1-2; TRBD1 might be the D (6 bases). V lost 4 bases, J lost 7 bases, and 16 bases lay in between. The CDR3 is 13 residues long. Per the germline V gene, CDR1 is DFQATT and CDR2 is SNEGSKA (reference sequence). The CDR3 spells CSATGDGGFGYTF. CDR3 sequence (DNA): TGCAGTGCTACCGGGGACGGGGGCTTTGGCTACACCTTC.

A note on this clonotype: A much bigger clone sits one base away, suggesting this may be a read error. The chain carries TRBV2 and TRBJ2-5; D is possibly TRBD1 (5 bases). This CDR3 spans 15 amino acids. V was shortened by 8 bases and J by 2 bases, with 18 bases between the two germline ends. Germline V lookup: CDR1 SNHLY, CDR2 FYNNEI. The CDR3 nucleotides read TGTGCCAGCTGCGTAGGGGCCATACCACAAGAGACCCAGTACTTC. This encodes CASCVGAIPQETQYF.

The rearrangement uses TRBV7-8 and TRBJ2-5; 9 bases are shared with TRBD1. The CDR3 consists of 16 residues. Trimming cost V 5 bases and J 5 bases; bases outside gene matches: 12. Germline CDR1 and CDR2: SGHVS and FQNEAQ. In nucleotides, the CDR3 is TGTGCCAGCAGCATCGCCGGGACAGGGAGTTGGGAGACCCAGTACTTC. Its protein is CASSIAGTGSWETQYF.

The chain employs TRBV30 and TRBJ1-1, with D perhaps matching TRBD1 (6 bases). V was clipped by 0 bases and J by 2 bases, with 10 bases between them. From germline, CDR1 is GTSNPN and CDR2 SVGIG (reference sequence). The CDR3 sequence is 14 residues long. In nucleotides, the CDR3 is TGTGCCTGGAGTGTGGGGACATACAACACTGAAGCTTTCTTT. Its translation: CAWSVGTYNTEAFF.

This sequence joins TRBV2 and TRBJ2-6; the match to TRBD2 covers 10 bases. The CDR3 consists of 18 residues. J gave up 0 bases and V 4 bases, and 6 bases lay outside the gene matches. Germline lookup yields CDR1 SNHLY and CDR2 FYNNEI. CDR3 in amino acids: CASSVAGGSSSGANVLTF. In DNA form, the CDR3 reads TGTGCCAGCAGTGTAGCGGGGGGCAGTTCCTCTGGGGCCAACGTCCTGACTTTC. The full variable domain, completed using reference TRBV2 and TRBJ2-6, is EPEVTQTPSHQVTQMGQEVILRCVPISNHLYFYWYRQILGQKVEFLVSFYNNEISEKSEIFDDQFSVERPDGSNFTLKIRSTKLEDSAMYFCASSVAGGSSSGANVLTFGAGSRLTVL.

This clonotype has just one count. V gene TRBV20-1 combines with J gene TRBJ2-2; D is perhaps TRBD1 or TRBD2 (5 bases each). This CDR3 spans 15 amino acids. V was pared by 2 bases and J by 0 bases, with 10 bases between. Looked up from germline, CDR1 is DFQATT and CDR2 is SNEGSKA (reference sequence). CDR3 loop: CSARPGTTNTGELFF. In DNA form, the CDR3 reads TGCAGTGCTAGACCCGGGACCACGAACACCGGGGAGCTGTTTTTT.

This clonotype was seen more than once but under ten times. CDR3 DNA: TGTGCCAGCAGCTTTGGGACTAGCGGGAGGGCCCTCCAAGAGACCCAGTACTTC. Translation: CASSFGTSGRALQETQYF. V is TRBV5-5 and J is TRBJ2-5; 16 bases map to TRBD2. The germline CDR1 and CDR2 sequences are SGHKS and YYEKEE (reference sequence). Losses at the gene ends were 2 bases for V and 1 base for J; bases not matched to a gene: 5. The CDR3 spans 18 residues.

The genes are TRBV14 and TRBJ2-7, with 11 nucleotides matching TRBD1. Germline-derived CDR1 and CDR2 are SGHDN and FVKESK. The length of the CDR3 is 14 residues. The V gene end was trimmed by 5 bases and the J gene end by 6 bases; junction bases not matched to a gene: 6. The CDR3 region is CASSYWTGGGEQYF. DNA for the CDR3: TGTGCCAGCAGCTACTGGACAGGGGGCGGCGAGCAGTACTTC.

With regard to this clonotype: A much larger clone lies a single base off, so this may be a read error. The rearrangement links TRBV19 to TRBJ2-7; 9 bases fit TRBD1. The germline V gene encodes CDR1 LNHDA and CDR2 SQIVND (reference sequence). This CDR3 region has 15 residues. CDR3 in amino acids: CAGSPPGTGTYEQYF. As DNA, the CDR3 is TGTGCCGGTAGCCCCCCAGGGACAGGGACCTACGAGCAGTACTTC.

The chain combines TRBV7-9 with TRBJ2-5, with 8 bases matching TRBD1. The junction had 12 bases not matched to a gene; V was cut back by 7 bases and J by 5 bases. Germline V gives CDR1 SEHNR, CDR2 FQNEAQ (reference sequence). CDR3 length: 15 residues. The CDR3 coding sequence is TGTGCCAGCAACTTGTCAGGGGGCGCGTGGGAGACCCAGTACTTC. Translation gives CASNLSGGAWETQYF.

This clonotype was counted at least ten times. The V gene is TRBV2, the J gene TRBJ2-7; TRBD2 might be the D (6 bases). Trimming left V 7 bases short and J 6 bases short, with 19 bases between. Per the germline V gene, CDR1 is SNHLY and CDR2 is FYNNEI. This CDR3 has 14 residues. The CDR3 loop reads CASMEGMTLAEQYF. The CDR3, as DNA: TGTGCCAGCATGGAGGGAATGACCTTGGCCGAGCAGTACTTC. The whole variable domain, filled in from reference TRBV2 and TRBJ2-7, reads EPEVTQTPSHQVTQMGQEVILRCVPISNHLYFYWYRQILGQKVEFLVSFYNNEISEKSEIFDDQFSVERPDGSNFTLKIRSTKLEDSAMYFCASMEGMTLAEQYFGPGTRLTVT.

This clonotype was seen more than once but under ten times. V is TRBV9 and J is TRBJ2-7; TRBD2 might be the D (5 bases). This CDR3 spans 13 amino acids. Looked up from germline, CDR1 is SGDLS and CDR2 is YYNGEE. V gave up 0 bases and J gave up 7 bases, with 11 bases separating them. The CDR3 here is CASSVGGREEQYF. The CDR3, as DNA: TGTGCCAGCAGCGTAGGGGGTCGGGAAGAGCAGTACTTC.

A remark on this clonotype: The conserved phenylalanine or tryptophan is not found at the CDR3 terminus, so this likely reflects a read error. It is unclear where the CDR3 begins or ends on the DNA, so no DNA is shown, and the CDR3 is as TCRdb lists it. The V gene is TRBV29-1, the J gene TRBJ2-6; TRBD1, as called in the table, went unchecked against the DNA. From germline, CDR1 is SQVTM and CDR2 ANQGSEA. Including both end residues, the CDR3 is 8 amino acids long. This CDR3 reads CSVDQTGT.

This clonotype was seen a handful of times. The chain recombines TRBV6-5 with TRBJ2-7; unclear D gene. Germline V gene data show CDR1 as MNHEY and CDR2 as SVGAGI. The V gene lost 5 bases and the J gene lost 3 bases, with 8 bases spanning the gap. The CDR3 totals 12 residues. CDR3 region: CASSEFGYEQYF. The CDR3 DNA follows: TGTGCCAGCAGTGAATTTGGCTACGAGCAGTACTTC.

Of note for this clonotype: Given a much more abundant clone one base away, this may be a read error. This sequence joins TRBV10-3 and TRBJ2-7; D may be TRBD1 (5 bases). V lost 10 bases and J lost 4, with 11 bases in between. Germline V CDR1 and CDR2: ENHRY, SYGVKD. The CDR3 totals 11 residues. CDR3 in DNA: TGTGCCAGCAGGGTCAAGTACGAGCAGTACTTC. The encoded protein is CASRVKYEQYF.

This clonotype was detected ten times or more. The V gene is TRBV19, the J gene TRBJ1-6; D uncertain. This CDR3 region has 14 residues. Trimming removed 0 bases at V and 7 bases at J, with 7 bases between. Germline CDR1 reads LNHDA; CDR2 reads SQIVND (reference sequence). The CDR3 here is CASSIDRLNSPLHF. The CDR3 DNA reads as TGTGCCAGTAGTATAGATCGCCTGAATTCACCCCTCCACTTT.

This clonotype was counted many times. The rearrangement uses TRBV2 and TRBJ2-7, with D tentatively TRBD1 (5 bases). V gave up 10 bases and J gave up 5 bases, with 12 bases separating them. Germline CDR1 is SNHLY and CDR2 is FYNNEI. This CDR3 comprises 11 residues. This chain's CDR3 is CATPWGHEQYF. The CDR3 DNA reads TGTGCCACCCCCTGGGGCCACGAGCAGTACTTC.

This clonotype was counted many times. This sequence joins TRBV7-9 and TRBJ1-6, with D tentatively TRBD1 (6 bases). The CDR3 loop spans 14 amino acids. V was shortened by 4 bases and J by 7 bases, with 11 bases between the two germline ends. Germline V gene data show CDR1 as SEHNR and CDR2 as FQNEAQ (reference sequence). CDR3 sequence reads: CASSYNRENSPLHF. CDR3 coding DNA: TGTGCCAGCAGCTACAACAGGGAAAATTCACCCCTCCACTTT.

This clonotype was detected ten times or more. V is TRBV6-1 and J is TRBJ1-5; possible D gene TRBD1, 6 bases. The V end was cut by 6 bases, the J end by 3 bases, with 9 bases between. Germline V lookup: CDR1 MNHNS, CDR2 SASEGT. This CDR3 has 13 amino acids. Written as DNA, the CDR3 is TGTGCCAGCAGGGGACAACTCAATCAGCCCCAGCATTTT. As protein: CASRGQLNQPQHF.

The rearrangement joins TRBV9 to TRBJ1-6; D is unclear. Germline-derived CDR1 and CDR2 are SGDLS and YYNGEE. The CDR3 extends over 13 amino acids. Trimming shortened V by 4 bases and J by 16 bases, and 18 bases separated the two germline ends. CDR3 DNA sequence: TGTGCCAGCAGCCGTAGCGGGAGGCAGCTACTCCACTTT. Translation: CASSRSGRQLLHF.

This sequence joins TRBV10-2 and TRBJ1-2; no firm D call. Germline CDR1 and CDR2: WSHSY and SAAADI. V was pared by 0 bases and J by 5 bases, with 7 bases between. The CDR3 is 13 residues long. This CDR3 is CASSESGAYGYTF. The DNA of the CDR3 is TGCGCCAGCAGTGAGTCTGGAGCATATGGCTACACCTTC.

The chain couples TRBV2 to TRBJ1-1, with 9 bases lining up with TRBD1. This CDR3 comprises 14 residues. Germline-derived CDR1 and CDR2 are SNHLY and FYNNEI. The ends lost 7 bases at V and 14 bases at J; junction bases unmatched: 17. Written as DNA, the CDR3 is TGTGCCAGCAACGGACAGGGGAGGGACAATGAGCAGTTCTTT. This translates into CASNGQGRDNEQFF.

As regards this clonotype: The germline gene is not matched at one end of the junction; a read error may be the cause. This rearrangement joins TRBV7-9 to TRBJ1-4; TRBD1 agrees at 8 bases. This CDR3 has 14 amino acids. The germline gives CDR1 SEHNR, CDR2 FQNEAQ (reference sequence). DNA of the CDR3: TGTGCTAGCAGCGCCAGGGGACAGGATGAAAAACTGTTTTTT. Translation gives CASSARGQDEKLFF.

This clonotype was seen at least ten times. The rearrangement uses TRBV7-9 and TRBJ2-7; D is ambiguous. CDR1 and CDR2 (germline): SEHNR, FQNEAQ (reference sequence). V gave up 5 bases and J gave up 7 bases, with 9 bases separating them. The CDR3 extends over 11 amino acids. The CDR3, as DNA: TGTGCCAGCAGCACCTCCGGGGAGCAGTACTTC. This codes for CASSTSGEQYF.

This clonotype came up once. One end of the junction does not line up with germline, which may come from a read error. The chain recombines TRBV9 with TRBJ2-1; the match to TRBD2 covers 8 bases. The CDR3 consists of 17 residues. Germline CDR1 and CDR2: SGDLS and YYNGEE. CDR3 sequence (DNA): TGCGCCAGCAGTGAGGGGACTAGGGCCAGCTCCTACAATGAGCAGTTCTTC. Protein: CASSEGTRASSYNEQFF. Using reference TRBV9 and TRBJ2-1 for the parts outside the CDR3, the full variable domain is DSGVTQTPKHLITATGQRVTLRCSPRSGDLSVYWYQQSLDQGLQFLIQYYNGEERAKGNILERFSAQQFPDLHSELNLSSLELGDSALYFCASSEGTRASSYNEQFFGPGTRLTVL.

The V call is TRBV7-9, the J call TRBJ1-6; TRBD1 is a possible D gene (6 bases). The germline V and J ends were trimmed by 6 bases and 4 bases, with 19 bases remaining between them. The germline V gene encodes CDR1 SEHNR and CDR2 FQNEAQ (reference sequence). The CDR3 has 17 amino acids. CDR3 residues: CASSINFQGLYNSPLHF. CDR3 in DNA: TGTGCCAGCAGTATTAATTTTCAGGGGTTATATAATTCACCCCTCCACTTT.

This clonotype was found many times. The chain joins TRBV5-5 to TRBJ2-7; a possible D gene is TRBD2 (6 bases). Trimming took off 4 bases at V and 8 bases at J, with 16 bases between the two ends. This CDR3 has 13 residues. Germline CDR1 SGHKS, CDR2 YYEKEE (reference sequence). The CDR3 DNA sequence: TGTGCCAGCAGCCCCCCGCTAGCGCGACAGCAGTACTTC. It specifies CASSPPLARQQYF.

The V and J genes are TRBV2 and TRBJ2-7; 9 bases line up with TRBD1. The CDR3 sequence is 15 residues long. V trimming: 3 bases; J trimming: 5 bases; junction bases outside the gene matches: 8. CDR1 and CDR2 (germline): SNHLY, FYNNEI. The CDR3 region is CASSDAGQGPHEQYF. The DNA for the CDR3 is TGTGCCAGCAGTGACGCGGGACAGGGACCCCACGAGCAGTACTTC.

A remark on this clonotype: The junction shows a germline mismatch at one end, possibly a read error. The genes are TRBV29-1 and TRBJ2-6; D not resolved. This CDR3 is built from 12 residues. From germline, CDR1 is SQVTM and CDR2 ANQGSEA. The CDR3: CSVTTNENTEAF. In DNA form, the CDR3 reads TGCAGCGTTACAACAAACGAGAACACTGAAGCTTTC.